The 8 T cell receptor beta chains below come from one sample, sequenced in a study of cytomegalovirus exposure and HLA in healthy donors. Vbeta (60) and Jbeta (13) primers were used in the PCR. Profiling relied on immunoSEQ multiplex PCR, and the TCRdb table lists in-frame clones only, not all of them. This table holds roughly 170,000 clones, about 80% found once. The sequenced material came from PBMCs. The receptors were gathered from a boy younger than 18 in good health and CMV-seronegative.

The V gene is TRBV7-2, the J gene TRBJ1-4; D might be TRBD1 (6 bases). The CDR3 has 14 amino acids. With 5 bases removed from V and 0 bases from J, the gap between germline ends came to 7 bases. Germline V gene data show CDR1 as SGHTA and CDR2 as FQGNSA. The CDR3 sequence: CASSRTATNEKLFF. In DNA, the CDR3 is TGTGCCAGCAGCCGGACAGCAACTAATGAAAAACTGTTTTTT. Variable domain in full (rest from reference TRBV7-2 and TRBJ1-4): GAGVSQSPSNKVTEKGKDVELRCDPISGHTALYWYRQSLGQGLEFLIYFQGNSAPDKSGLPSDRFSAERTGGSVSTLTIQRTQQEDSAVYLCASSRTATNEKLFFGSGTQLSVL.

This sequence joins TRBV20-1 and TRBJ1-2; TRBD1 agrees at 7 bases. From germline, CDR1 is DFQATT and CDR2 SNEGSKA (reference sequence). This CDR3 has 11 residues. V was pared by 6 bases and J by 8 bases, with 6 bases of the junction left unmatched. For the CDR3, the DNA is TGCAGTGCGATACAGGGGAGAGGCTACACCTTC. It encodes CSAIQGRGYTF.

The chain employs TRBV10-1 and TRBJ2-7, with 7 bases aligning to TRBD1. This CDR3 has 13 residues. With 4 bases clipped from V and 3 bases from J, the junction kept 3 bases outside the gene matches. From germline, CDR1 is WNHNN and CDR2 SYGVQD (reference sequence). The CDR3 coding sequence is TGCGCCAGCAGTGTTAGACAGGGCTACGAGCAGTACTTC. It specifies CASSVRQGYEQYF.

This chain links TRBV4-3 with TRBJ2-1, with 10 bases that match TRBD2. The CDR3 has 16 amino acids. The germline CDR1 and CDR2 sequences are LGHNA and YSLEER. With V trimmed by 4 bases and J by 2 bases, 5 bases remained unmatched. CDR3 DNA: TGCGCCAGCAGCCCGCAACTAGCGGGGACCTACAATGAGCAGTTCTTC. Protein: CASSPQLAGTYNEQFF.

The rearrangement uses TRBV19 and TRBJ1-1, with D perhaps matching TRBD1 (6 bases). Germline CDR1 LNHDA, CDR2 SQIVND (reference sequence). V lost 5 bases and J lost 4, with 14 bases in between. The CDR3 is made up of 14 amino acids. The CDR3 DNA reads TGTGCCAGTAGTCCACTGGGAGGGGGCACTGAAGCTTTCTTT. Protein product: CASSPLGGGTEAFF.

This chain uses TRBV9 with TRBJ2-7, with TRBD1 identical over 7 bases. Trimming at V came to 2 bases and at J to 1 base, leaving 3 bases not matched to a gene. The CDR3 consists of 14 residues. Germline CDR1 and CDR2: SGDLS and YYNGEE. CDR3 sequence reads: CASSVSDRSYEQYF. In nucleotides, the CDR3 is TGTGCCAGCAGCGTGTCGGACAGGTCCTACGAGCAGTACTTC.

V is TRBV4-1 and J is TRBJ2-3, with TRBD1 as a possible D gene (5 bases). V was cut by 4 bases and J by 4 bases, with 15 bases left in between. This CDR3 comprises 15 residues. The germline V gene encodes CDR1 MGHRA and CDR2 YSYEKL. The CDR3 protein is CASSLSNRPPDTQYF. The CDR3, as DNA: TGCGCCAGCAGCCTTTCGAACAGGCCGCCAGATACGCAGTATTTT.

This clone was seen only once. The rearrangement joins TRBV4-1 to TRBJ1-2; 7 nucleotides align to TRBD1. The CDR3 extends over 14 amino acids. CDR1 and CDR2 from the germline V gene are MGHRA and YSYEKL. V was pared by 0 bases and J by 8 bases, with 6 bases of the junction left unmatched. This chain's CDR3 is CASSQDRGPVGYTF. As DNA, the CDR3 is TGCGCCAGCAGCCAAGATAGGGGGCCCGTCGGCTACACCTTC.